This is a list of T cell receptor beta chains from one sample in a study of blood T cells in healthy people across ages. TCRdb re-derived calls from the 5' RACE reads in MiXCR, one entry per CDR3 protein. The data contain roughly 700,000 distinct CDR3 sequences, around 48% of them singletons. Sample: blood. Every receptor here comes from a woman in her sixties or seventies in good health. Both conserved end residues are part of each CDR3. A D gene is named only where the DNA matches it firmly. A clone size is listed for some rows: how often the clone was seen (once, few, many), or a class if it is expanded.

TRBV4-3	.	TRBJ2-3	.	CASSQDSGTDTQYF	TGCGCCAGCAGCCAAGATAGCGGCACAGATACGCAGTATTTT
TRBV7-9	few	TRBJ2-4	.	CASSPGGTVKSKNIQYF	TGTGCCAGCAGCCCAGGAGGGACAGTAAAATCCAAAAACATTCAGTACTTC
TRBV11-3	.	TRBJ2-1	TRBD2	CASSPRTSGSWDEQFF	TGTGCCAGCAGTCCCCGGACTAGCGGGAGTTGGGATGAGCAGTTCTTC
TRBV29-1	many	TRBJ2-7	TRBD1	CSVARGTYEQYF	TGCAGCGTTGCCAGGGGGACCTACGAGCAGTACTTC
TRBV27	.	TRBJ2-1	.	CASSPLNRDTNEQFF	TGTGCCAGCAGCCCCCTCAACCGGGACACCAATGAGCAGTTCTTC
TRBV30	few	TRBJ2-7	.	CAWSVDDTYEQYF	TGTGCCTGGAGTGTAGATGATACCTACGAGCAGTACTTC
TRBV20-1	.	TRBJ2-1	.	CSADTRANEQFF	TGCAGTGCAGATACTAGAGCCAATGAGCAGTTCTTC
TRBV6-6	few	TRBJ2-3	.	CASEVALYTDTQYF	TGTGCCAGCGAAGTCGCGCTTTACACAGATACGCAGTATTTT
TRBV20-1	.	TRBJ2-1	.	CSADSRRASSYNEQFF	TGCAGTGCTGATAGCAGGAGGGCTAGCTCCTACAATGAGCAGTTCTTC
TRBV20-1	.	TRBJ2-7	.	CSARDQSGSYEQYF	TGCAGTGCTAGAGATCAATCCGGCTCCTACGAGCAGTACTTC
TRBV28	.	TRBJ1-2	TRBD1	CASTLTGGDYGYTF	TGTGCCAGCACCCTGACAGGGGGCGACTATGGCTACACCTTC
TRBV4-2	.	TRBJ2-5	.	CASSQGLGAVRPETQYF	TGTGCCAGCAGCCAAGGGTTAGGGGCAGTACGACCAGAGACCCAGTACTTC
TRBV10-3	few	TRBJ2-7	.	CAIGRAGEYEQYF	TGTGCCATCGGTAGGGCAGGGGAGTACGAGCAGTACTTC
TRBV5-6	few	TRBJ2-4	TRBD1	CASSQNQGQQYF	TGTGCCAGCAGCCAAAACCAGGGACAGCAGTACTTC
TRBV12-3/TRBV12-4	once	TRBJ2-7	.	CAGSFFLDGEQYF	TGTGCCGGCAGTTTCTTCCTAGACGGCGAGCAGTACTTC
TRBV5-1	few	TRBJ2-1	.	CASSLVEVPPNEQFF	TGCGCCAGCAGCTTGGTCGAAGTACCACCCAATGAGCAGTTCTTC
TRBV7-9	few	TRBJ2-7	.	CASSPGLSSYEQYF	TGTGCCAGCAGCCCCGGACTGAGCTCCTACGAGCAGTACTTC
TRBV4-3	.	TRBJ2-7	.	CASSQDRDHSSYEQYF	TGCGCCAGCAGCCAGGACCGGGACCACAGCTCCTACGAGCAGTACTTC
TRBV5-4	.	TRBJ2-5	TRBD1	CASSLGGGGGETQYF	TGTGCCAGCAGCTTGGGAGGGGGCGGAGGAGAGACCCAGTACTTC
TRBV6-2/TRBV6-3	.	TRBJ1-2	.	CASRPDREHYGYTF	TGTGCCAGCAGACCGGACAGAGAACACTATGGCTACACCTTC
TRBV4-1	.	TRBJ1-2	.	CASSQTRGSYGYTF	TGCGCCAGCAGCCAAACCCGCGGATCCTATGGCTACACCTTC
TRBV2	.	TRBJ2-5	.	CASSEQRLGSETQYF	TGTGCCAGCAGTGAACAGCGACTAGGCTCGGAGACCCAGTACTTC
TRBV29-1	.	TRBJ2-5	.	CSVEDYERIGSKGQETQYF	TGCAGCGTTGAAGATTACGAGCGAATTGGTTCTAAGGGCCAAGAGACCCAGTACTTC
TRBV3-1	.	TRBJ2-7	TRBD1	CASSQGTGSDPYEQYF	TGTGCCAGCAGCCAAGGGACAGGGTCCGACCCCTACGAGCAGTACTTC
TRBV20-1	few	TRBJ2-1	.	CSAREPGSSYNEQFF	TGCAGTGCTAGAGAGCCGGGGAGCTCCTACAATGAGCAGTTCTTC
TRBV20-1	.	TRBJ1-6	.	CSATATGLNSPLHF	TGCAGTGCTACCGCCACGGGGTTGAATTCACCCCTCCACTTT
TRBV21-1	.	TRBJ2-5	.	CASSKEQGRGETQYF	TGTGCCAGCAGCAAAGAACAGGGGCGCGGAGAGACCCAGTACTTC
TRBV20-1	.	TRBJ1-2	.	CSAQEWGYGYTF	TGCAGTGCCCAAGAGTGGGGATATGGCTACACCTTC
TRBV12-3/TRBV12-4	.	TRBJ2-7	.	CASSRGAGVYNEQYF	TGTGCCAGCAGCCGGGGGGCGGGGGTCTACAATGAGCAGTACTTC
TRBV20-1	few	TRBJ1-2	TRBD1	CSAGEGGRNYGYTF	TGCAGTGCGGGAGAAGGGGGCAGGAACTATGGCTACACCTTC
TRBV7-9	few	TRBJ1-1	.	CASSATAATEAFF	TGTGCCAGCAGCGCAACAGCCGCCACTGAAGCTTTCTTT
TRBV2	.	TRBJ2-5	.	CASGGTDQETQYF	TGTGCCAGTGGGGGGACAGACCAAGAGACCCAGTACTTC
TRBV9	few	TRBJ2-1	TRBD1	CASSLWDSQYNEQFF	TGTGCCAGCAGCTTATGGGACAGCCAGTACAATGAGCAGTTCTTC
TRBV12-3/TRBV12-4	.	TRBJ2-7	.	CASSLGKGSYEQYF	TGTGCCAGCAGTTTAGGGAAGGGCAGCTACGAGCAGTACTTC
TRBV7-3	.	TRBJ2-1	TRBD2	CASSTNPPGLAGNEQFF	TGTGCCAGCAGCACAAACCCCCCGGGACTAGCGGGTAATGAGCAGTTCTTC
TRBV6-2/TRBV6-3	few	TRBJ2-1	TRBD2	CASRISGRVYNEQFF	TGTGCCAGCAGGATTAGCGGGAGGGTATACAATGAGCAGTTCTTC
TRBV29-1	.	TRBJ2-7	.	CSVGPGRSYEQYF	TGCAGCGTTGGTCCGGGCCGATCCTACGAGCAGTACTTC
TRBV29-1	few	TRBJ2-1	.	CSVEPRSRDEQFF	TGCAGCGTTGAGCCTAGGAGTCGTGATGAGCAGTTCTTC
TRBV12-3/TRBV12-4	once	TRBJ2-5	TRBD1	CASSVRDRLETQYF	TGTGCCAGCAGTGTTAGGGACAGGTTAGAGACCCAGTACTTC
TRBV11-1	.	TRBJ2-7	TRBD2	CASSARTSGQYEQYF	TGTGCCAGCAGCGCTAGGACTAGCGGGCAGTACGAGCAGTACTTC
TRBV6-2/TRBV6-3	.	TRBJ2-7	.	CASRRAGISYNEQYF	TGTGCCAGCAGGAGGGCAGGGATCTCCTACAATGAGCAGTACTTC
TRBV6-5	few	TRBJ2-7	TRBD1	CASSLQGFSSYEQYF	TGTGCCAGCAGTCTACAGGGGTTTAGCTCCTACGAGCAGTACTTC
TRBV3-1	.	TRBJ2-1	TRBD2	CASSQDPSGSETQFF	TGTGCCAGCAGCCAAGATCCTAGCGGGAGTGAGACCCAGTTCTTC
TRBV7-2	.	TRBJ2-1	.	CASSSYSGAGGNEQFF	TGTGCCAGCAGCTCTTACTCCGGGGCAGGGGGGAATGAGCAGTTCTTC
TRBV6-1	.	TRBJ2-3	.	CASSEHGWRAGSTDTQYF	TGTGCCAGCAGTGAACATGGTTGGAGGGCGGGTAGCACAGATACGCAGTATTTT
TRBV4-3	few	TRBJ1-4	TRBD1	CASSQDPYRGRTTQQPTNEKLFF	TGCGCCAGCAGCCAAGATCCTTATAGGGGGCGGACAACCCAACAGCCAACTAATGAAAAACTGTTTTTT
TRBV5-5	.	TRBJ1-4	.	CASSSNRGRNEKLFF	TGTGCCAGCAGCTCGAATAGGGGGAGGAATGAAAAACTGTTTTTT
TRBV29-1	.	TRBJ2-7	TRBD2	CSVGGLADNYEQYF	TGCAGCGTGGGGGGACTAGCGGATAACTACGAGCAGTACTTC